This TCR beta chain came from a study of cytomegalovirus exposure and HLA in healthy donors. Sequencing was performed with immunoSEQ multiplex PCR; in TCRdb, only in-frame clones are kept and a portion is missing. The sample shows 170,000 or so clones, roughly four fifths of them seen only once. An approximately 120-subject validation cohort, separate from the approximately 720-subject first cohort, supplied the donors. Sequencing input: PBMCs. The receptor was derived from a woman between 18 and 29 years old in good health and CMV-seropositive.

CDR3 region: CASSQDLGVRDTQYF. CDR3 coding DNA: TGTGCCAGCAGCCAAGACCTCGGGGTGAGGGATACGCAGTATTTT. The V and J genes are TRBV14 and TRBJ2-3; perhaps TRBD2 as D (5 bases). Germline-derived CDR1 and CDR2 are SGHDN and FVKESK. V was trimmed by 0 bases and J by 6 bases, leaving 13 bases between them. The CDR3 contains 15 residues.